These T cell receptor beta chains were read from a single sample in a study of blood T cells in healthy people across ages. TCRdb called the 5' RACE reads again in MiXCR, with one record for every CDR3 protein. The repertoire holds about a million distinct CDR3 sequences, with around 48% as singletons. The material sequenced was blood. These receptors came from a man between 25 and 39 years old in good health. Each CDR3 is given without its conserved first and last residue. The order of the fields is D gene, J gene, V gene, CDR3 protein. A D gene is named only where the DNA matches it firmly.

D: NA
J: NA
V: TRBV27
CDR3: ASAIEAGVHEQY

D: NA
J: TRBJ2-1
V: TRBV20-1
CDR3: SATQGPEAEQF

D: NA
J: NA
V: TRBV4-3
CDR3: ASSQDAGDTYEQY

D: TRBD1
J: TRBJ1-1
V: TRBV13
CDR3: ASSFRTGVMNTEAF

D: TRBD1
J: TRBJ1-5
V: TRBV20-1
CDR3: SAPRDRDYSNQPQH

D: NA
J: TRBJ1-2
V: TRBV5-1
CDR3: ASSFTDKAGYT

D: NA
J: TRBJ1-2
V: TRBV20-1
CDR3: SATRRKGYT

D: NA
J: NA
V: TRBV4-1
CDR3: ASSLVGYNEQY

D: NA
J: TRBJ1-5
V: TRBV27
CDR3: ASSLRVSNQPQH

D: TRBD1
J: TRBJ2-7
V: TRBV27
CDR3: ASTPGQGWYEQY

D: TRBD2
J: TRBJ2-5
V: TRBV2
CDR3: ASRALAVEETQY

D: TRBD1
J: TRBJ1-5
V: TRBV29-1
CDR3: SVKQGAMDTPQH

D: NA
J: TRBJ2-1
V: TRBV7-2
CDR3: ASSLPRGGLSYNEQF

D: TRBD2
J: TRBJ2-5
V: TRBV7-2
CDR3: ASRKVSGAYQETQY

D: NA
J: TRBJ2-3
V: TRBV5-1
CDR3: ASSVGGPADTQY

D: NA
J: TRBJ2-3
V: TRBV7-2
CDR3: ASSPLAGAATDTQY

D: NA
J: NA
V: TRBV27
CDR3: ASSLSFQTYEQY

D: NA
J: TRBJ1-5
V: TRBV21-1
CDR3: ASSKTGQPQH

D: NA
J: TRBJ2-7
V: TRBV3-1
CDR3: ASSQVSRVSYEQY

D: TRBD1
J: TRBJ2-7
V: TRBV6-5
CDR3: ASSSDRDFYEQY

D: NA
J: TRBJ1-2
V: TRBV3-1
CDR3: ASSPLLGRGSENGYT

D: NA
J: TRBJ2-2
V: TRBV12-3/TRBV12-4
CDR3: ASRGLSRELF

D: NA
J: TRBJ2-1
V: TRBV7-2
CDR3: ASSSVAYNEQF

D: NA
J: TRBJ2-7
V: TRBV28
CDR3: ASSGTQAYEQY